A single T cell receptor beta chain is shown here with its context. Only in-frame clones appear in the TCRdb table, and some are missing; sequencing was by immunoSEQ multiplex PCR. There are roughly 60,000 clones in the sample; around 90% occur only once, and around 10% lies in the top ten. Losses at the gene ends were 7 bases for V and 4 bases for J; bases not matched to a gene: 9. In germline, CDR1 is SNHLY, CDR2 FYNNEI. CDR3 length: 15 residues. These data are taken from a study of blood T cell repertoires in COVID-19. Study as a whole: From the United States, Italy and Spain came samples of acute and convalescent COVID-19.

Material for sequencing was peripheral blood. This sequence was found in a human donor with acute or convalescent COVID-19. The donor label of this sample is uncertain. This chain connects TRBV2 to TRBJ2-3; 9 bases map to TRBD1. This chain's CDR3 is CASNKQGARPDTQYF. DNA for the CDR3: TGTGCCAGCAACAAACAGGGGGCGCGTCCAGATACGCAGTATTTT.